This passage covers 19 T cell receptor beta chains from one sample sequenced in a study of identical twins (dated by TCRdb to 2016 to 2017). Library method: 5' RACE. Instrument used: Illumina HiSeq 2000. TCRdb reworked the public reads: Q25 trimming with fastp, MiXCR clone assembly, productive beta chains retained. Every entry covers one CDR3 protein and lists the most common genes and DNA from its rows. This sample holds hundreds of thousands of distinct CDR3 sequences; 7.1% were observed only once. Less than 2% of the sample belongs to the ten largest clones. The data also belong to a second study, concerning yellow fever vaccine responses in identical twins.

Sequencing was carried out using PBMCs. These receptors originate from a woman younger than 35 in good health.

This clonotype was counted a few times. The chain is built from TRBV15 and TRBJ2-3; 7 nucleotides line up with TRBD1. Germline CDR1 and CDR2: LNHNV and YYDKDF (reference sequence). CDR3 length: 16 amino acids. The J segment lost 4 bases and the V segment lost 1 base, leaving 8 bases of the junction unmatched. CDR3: CATSRVQGLRADTQYF. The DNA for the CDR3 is TGTGCCACCAGCAGAGTACAGGGGCTCAGGGCAGATACGCAGTATTTT.

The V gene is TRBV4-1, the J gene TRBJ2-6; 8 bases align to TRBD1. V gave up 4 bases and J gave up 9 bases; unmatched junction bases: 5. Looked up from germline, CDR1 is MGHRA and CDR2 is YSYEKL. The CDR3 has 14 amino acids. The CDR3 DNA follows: TGCGCCAGCAGCCCGACAGGGGATGGCAACGTCCTGACTTTC. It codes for CASSPTGDGNVLTF.

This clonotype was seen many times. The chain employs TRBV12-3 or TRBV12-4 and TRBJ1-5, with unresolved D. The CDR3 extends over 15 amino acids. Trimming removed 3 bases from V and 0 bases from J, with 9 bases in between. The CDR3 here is CASSFGSNSNQPQHF. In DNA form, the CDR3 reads TGTGCCAGCAGTTTCGGTAGCAATAGCAATCAGCCCCAGCATTTT.

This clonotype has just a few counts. The CDR3 bases are TGTGCCAGCAGCCAAGAAAGGGGGCTTTACAATGAGCAGTTCTTC. Protein: CASSQERGLYNEQFF. The rearrangement links TRBV14 to TRBJ2-1; 7 nucleotides line up with TRBD1. V lost 0 bases, J lost 4 bases, and 3 bases stayed unmatched. CDR1 and CDR2 (germline): SGHDN, FVKESK. The length of the CDR3 is 15 residues.

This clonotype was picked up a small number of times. CDR3 sequence reads: CASRTRTGWYNEQFF. CDR3 nucleotide sequence: TGTGCCAGCAGGACCCGGACAGGATGGTACAATGAGCAGTTCTTC. The chain uses TRBV11-2 and TRBJ2-1; TRBD1 matches at 7 bases. The trim removed 6 bases at V and 4 bases at J, leaving 9 bases unmatched. CDR3 length: 15 residues. In germline, CDR1 is SGHAT, CDR2 FQNNGV.

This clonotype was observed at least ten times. The CDR3 sequence: CASRSSGGTTDTQYF. The DNA of the CDR3 is TGCGCCAGCAGGAGTAGCGGGGGGACCACAGATACGCAGTATTTT. V is TRBV5-1 and J is TRBJ2-3, with 10 bases aligning to TRBD2. CDR1 SGHRS and CDR2 YFSETQ come from the germline V gene. The CDR3 covers 15 residues. Losses at the gene ends were 5 bases for V and 2 bases for J; bases not matched to a gene: 5.

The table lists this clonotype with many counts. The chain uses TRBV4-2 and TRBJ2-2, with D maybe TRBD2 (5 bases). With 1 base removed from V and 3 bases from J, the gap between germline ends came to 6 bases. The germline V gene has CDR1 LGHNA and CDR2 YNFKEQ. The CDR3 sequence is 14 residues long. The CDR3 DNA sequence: TGTGCCAGCAGCCAAGTGGAGGACACCGGGGAGCTGTTTTTT. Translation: CASSQVEDTGELFF.

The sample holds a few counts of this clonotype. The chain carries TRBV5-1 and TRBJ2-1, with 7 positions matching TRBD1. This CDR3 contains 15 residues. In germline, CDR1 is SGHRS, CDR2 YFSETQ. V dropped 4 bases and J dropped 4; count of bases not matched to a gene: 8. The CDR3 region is CASSEWDREYNEQFF. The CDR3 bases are TGCGCCAGCAGCGAATGGGACAGAGAATACAATGAGCAGTTCTTC.

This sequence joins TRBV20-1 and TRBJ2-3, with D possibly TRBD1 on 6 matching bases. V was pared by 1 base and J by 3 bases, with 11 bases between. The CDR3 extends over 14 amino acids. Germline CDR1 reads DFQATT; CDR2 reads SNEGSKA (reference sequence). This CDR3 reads CSARGTEGTDTQYF. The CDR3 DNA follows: TGCAGTGCTAGAGGGACAGAGGGAACAGATACGCAGTATTTT.

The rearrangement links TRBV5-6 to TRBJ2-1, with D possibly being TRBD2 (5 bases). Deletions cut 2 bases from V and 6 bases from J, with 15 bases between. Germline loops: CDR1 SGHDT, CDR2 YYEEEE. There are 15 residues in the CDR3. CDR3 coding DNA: TGTGCCAGCAGCTTTCGGGTCGAAGAGGGCAATGAGCAGTTCTTC. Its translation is CASSFRVEEGNEQFF.

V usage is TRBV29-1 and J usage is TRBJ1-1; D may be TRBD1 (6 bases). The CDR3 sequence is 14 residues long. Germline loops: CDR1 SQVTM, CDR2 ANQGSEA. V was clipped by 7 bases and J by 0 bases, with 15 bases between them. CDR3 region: CSAEEDSLNTEAFF. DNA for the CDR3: TGCAGCGCCGAAGAGGACAGTTTGAACACTGAAGCTTTCTTT.

The CDR3 loop reads CATSREADSLNEKLFF. CDR3 bases: TGTGCCACCAGCAGAGAGGCGGACAGCCTAAATGAAAAACTGTTTTTT. This chain connects TRBV15 to TRBJ1-4, with D possibly TRBD1 on 6 matching bases. Trimming shortened V by 0 bases and J by 5 bases, and 13 bases separated the two germline ends. This CDR3 spans 16 amino acids. CDR1 is LNHNV, CDR2 YYDKDF, per germline (reference sequence).

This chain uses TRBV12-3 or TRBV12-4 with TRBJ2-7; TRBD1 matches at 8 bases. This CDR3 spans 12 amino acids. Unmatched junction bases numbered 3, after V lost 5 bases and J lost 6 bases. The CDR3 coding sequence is TGTGCCAGCAGTAAGGACAGGGTCGAGCAGTACTTC. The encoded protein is CASSKDRVEQYF.

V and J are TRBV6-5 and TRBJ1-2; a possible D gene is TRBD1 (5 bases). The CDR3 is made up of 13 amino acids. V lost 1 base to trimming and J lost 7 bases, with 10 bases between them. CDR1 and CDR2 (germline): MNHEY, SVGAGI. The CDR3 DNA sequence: TGTGCCAGCAGTTACTTGACAGAAGCTGGCTACACCTTC. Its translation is CASSYLTEAGYTF.

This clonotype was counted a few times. This chain's CDR3 is CATSRAFQTMNTEAFF. CDR3 bases: TGTGCCACCAGCAGAGCGTTCCAGACCATGAACACTGAAGCTTTCTTT. The chain carries TRBV15 and TRBJ1-1; the D is unclear. Germline V lookup: CDR1 LNHNV, CDR2 YYDKDF (reference sequence). Trimming took 1 base from V and 0 from J, leaving 12 bases between them. This CDR3 contains 16 residues.

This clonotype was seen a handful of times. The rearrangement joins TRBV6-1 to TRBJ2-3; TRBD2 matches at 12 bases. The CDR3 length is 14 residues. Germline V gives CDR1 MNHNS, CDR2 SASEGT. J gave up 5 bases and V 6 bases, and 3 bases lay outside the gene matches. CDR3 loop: CASRPLAGGDTQYF. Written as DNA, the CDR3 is TGTGCCAGCAGACCACTAGCGGGAGGAGATACGCAGTATTTT.

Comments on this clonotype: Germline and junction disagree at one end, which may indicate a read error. Written as DNA, the CDR3 is TGTGCCAGCAGCTTAATAGGAGGCAGGGTGATCTTC. Its translation is CASSLIGGRVIF. The V and J genes are TRBV11-2 and TRBJ1-2; D might be TRBD1 (5 bases). Per the germline V gene, CDR1 is SGHAT and CDR2 is FQNNGV. The CDR3 spans 12 residues.

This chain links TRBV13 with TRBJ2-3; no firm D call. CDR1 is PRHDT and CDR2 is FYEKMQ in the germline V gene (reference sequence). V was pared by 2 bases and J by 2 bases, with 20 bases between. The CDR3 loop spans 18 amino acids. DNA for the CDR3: TGTGCCAGCAGCTTACGATCCCTGGACGGCTATAACACAGATACGCAGTATTTT. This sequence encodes CASSLRSLDGYNTDTQYF. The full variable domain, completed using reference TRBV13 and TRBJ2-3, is AAGVIQSPRHLIKEKRETATLKCYPIPRHDTVYWYQQGPGQDPQFLISFYEKMQSDKGSIPDRFSAQQFSDYHSELNMSSLELGDSALYFCASSLRSLDGYNTDTQYFGPGTRLTVL.

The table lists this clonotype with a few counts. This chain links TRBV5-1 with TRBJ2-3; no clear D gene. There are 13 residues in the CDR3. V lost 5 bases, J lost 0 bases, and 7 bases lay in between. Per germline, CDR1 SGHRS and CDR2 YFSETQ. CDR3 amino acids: CASRSSSTDTQYF. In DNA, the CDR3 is TGCGCCAGCAGATCATCTAGCACAGATACGCAGTATTTT.